This is a list of T cell receptor beta chains from one sample in a study of T cells in Graves' hyperthyroidism and ophthalmopathy. TCRdb processed the multiplex PCR reads anew with MiXCR; each CDR3 protein has one entry. The table lists roughly 300,000 distinct CDR3 sequences, approximately 15% of them singletons, with 20% to 25% in the top ten. Sequencing input: blood. Every receptor here comes from a woman aged 25 to 39 with Graves' hyperthyroidism. The CDR3 runs from the conserved cysteine through the conserved F or W. A D gene is named only where the DNA matches it firmly. A clone size is listed for some rows: how often the clone was seen (once, few, many), or a class if it is expanded.

J gene: TRBJ2-1; V gene: TRBV7-2; clone size: many; CDR3 length: 15; D gene: TRBD2; CDR3 DNA: TGTGCCAGCAGCTTAGTAACTAGCGGGAGAGGTGAGCAGTTCTTC; CDR3 protein: CASSLVTSGRGEQFF
J gene: TRBJ2-2; V gene: TRBV20-1; clone size: few; CDR3 length: 15; D gene: TRBD2; CDR3 DNA: TGCAGTGCTAGAATTACCGGGAGGGACACCGGGGAGCTGTTTTTT; CDR3 protein: CSARITGRDTGELFF
J gene: TRBJ2-3; V gene: TRBV7-3; clone size: -; CDR3 length: 15; D gene: TRBD1; CDR3 DNA: TGTGCCAGCAGGCTCAGGGGGCGGCCCACAGATACGCAGTATTTT; CDR3 protein: CASRLRGRPTDTQYF
J gene: TRBJ2-1; V gene: TRBV20-1; clone size: many; CDR3 length: 12; D gene: -; CDR3 DNA: TGCAGTGCTAGAGTGGCAGGGCGGAGACAGTTCTTC; CDR3 protein: CSARVAGRRQFF
J gene: TRBJ2-1; V gene: TRBV7-6; clone size: -; CDR3 length: 16; D gene: -; CDR3 DNA: TGTGCCAGCAGCGTCAGTACTGTGAGCTCCTACAATGAGCAGTTCTTC; CDR3 protein: CASSVSTVSSYNEQFF
J gene: TRBJ1-2; V gene: TRBV2; clone size: many; CDR3 length: 12; D gene: -; CDR3 DNA: TGTGCCGGACCTGGGGGGAACTATGGCTACACCTTC; CDR3 protein: CAGPGGNYGYTF
J gene: TRBJ2-2; V gene: TRBV12-3/TRBV12-4; clone size: few; CDR3 length: 17; D gene: -; CDR3 DNA: TGTGCCAGCAGTTTAGGGAGGGACACCATGGACACCGGGGAGCTGTTTTTT; CDR3 protein: CASSLGRDTMDTGELFF
J gene: TRBJ2-7; V gene: TRBV7-8; clone size: -; CDR3 length: 15; D gene: -; CDR3 DNA: TGTGCCAGCAGCTCACGGGGGCTAGAGGCCTACGAGCAGTACTTC; CDR3 protein: CASSSRGLEAYEQYF
J gene: TRBJ2-6; V gene: TRBV11-1; clone size: few; CDR3 length: 18; D gene: TRBD1; CDR3 DNA: TGTGCCAGCAGCTTAAGGACAGGGGGTAACTCTGGGGCCAACGTCCTGACTTTC; CDR3 protein: CASSLRTGGNSGANVLTF
J gene: TRBJ2-1; V gene: TRBV6-5; clone size: few; CDR3 length: 12; D gene: -; CDR3 DNA: TGTGCCAGCAGTTTCGGCGTTCAGGAGCAGTTCTTC; CDR3 protein: CASSFGVQEQFF
J gene: TRBJ2-1; V gene: TRBV7-8; clone size: many; CDR3 length: 13; D gene: -; CDR3 DNA: TGTGCCAGCAGCGTTATCCGAGGGGATGAGCAGTTCTTC; CDR3 protein: CASSVIRGDEQFF
J gene: TRBJ2-7; V gene: TRBV28; clone size: many; CDR3 length: 15; D gene: TRBD2; CDR3 DNA: TGTGCCAGCAGTCCGGCTAGCGGGGTGCCGAACGAGCAGTACTTC; CDR3 protein: CASSPASGVPNEQYF
J gene: TRBJ2-1; V gene: TRBV30; clone size: few; CDR3 length: 12; D gene: -; CDR3 DNA: TGTGCCGAGGGAAGCTCCTACAATGAGCAGTTCTTC; CDR3 protein: CAEGSSYNEQFF
J gene: TRBJ1-1; V gene: TRBV28; clone size: few; CDR3 length: 16; D gene: -; CDR3 DNA: TGTGCCAGCAGCCCCAGGTATTTCTCGGGTTCTACTGAAGCTTTCTTT; CDR3 protein: CASSPRYFSGSTEAFF
J gene: TRBJ2-7; V gene: TRBV29-1; clone size: -; CDR3 length: 14; D gene: TRBD2; CDR3 DNA: TGCAGCGTTGAGGTAGCGGGAGGGAGGTACGAGCAGTACTTC; CDR3 protein: CSVEVAGGRYEQYF
J gene: TRBJ1-2; V gene: TRBV20-1; clone size: many; CDR3 length: 13; D gene: TRBD1; CDR3 DNA: TGCAGTGCCGTGGACAGGGGTAATAATGGCTACACCTTC; CDR3 protein: CSAVDRGNNGYTF
J gene: TRBJ2-1; V gene: TRBV12-3/TRBV12-4; clone size: few; CDR3 length: 15; D gene: -; CDR3 DNA: TGTGCCAGCACCAAGGGGGGGGCTTCCTACAATGAGCAGTTCTTC; CDR3 protein: CASTKGGASYNEQFF
J gene: TRBJ1-1; V gene: TRBV27; clone size: many; CDR3 length: 11; D gene: -; CDR3 DNA: TGTGCCAGCTCGACGGCCACTGAAGCTTTCTTT; CDR3 protein: CASSTATEAFF
J gene: TRBJ2-2; V gene: TRBV6-2/TRBV6-3; clone size: few; CDR3 length: 17; D gene: TRBD2; CDR3 DNA: TGTGCCAGCAGCGAGGGGACTAGCGGACGGAACACCGGGGAGCTGTTTTTT; CDR3 protein: CASSEGTSGRNTGELFF